Presented here are 8 T cell receptor beta chains from one specimen sequenced in a study of shared T cell receptors in the human thymus. Some clones are missing from TCRdb's copy, which holds only in-frame ones; the method was immunoSEQ multiplex PCR. The sample consists of about 540,000 clones, about 84% of them appearing once. In addition, the sample was reused for a study of human thymus T cells.

The sequencing sample was made of thymocytes. The receptors here all came from a boy in the first two years of life with a congenital heart defect.

The chain joins TRBV12-1 to TRBJ2-7; the table calls TRBD1, which could not be checked here. TRBV12-1 is noted as a pseudogene. The CDR3 contains 18 residues. The CDR3 coding sequence is TGTGCCAGCAGCTTTGTTTCTTCGTGCCAGGGGGCTGGATACGAGCAGTACTTC. The encoded protein is CASSFVSSCQGAGYEQYF.

The rearrangement uses TRBV4-3 and TRBJ1-3, with a tentative D call TRBD1 (5 bases). Trimming cost V 2 bases and J 8 bases, with 19 bases left between them. This CDR3 has 16 residues. Germline CDR1 LGHNA, CDR2 YSLEER. The CDR3 DNA sequence: TGCGCCAGCAGCCAATCTAAAGGGGCCCAGACGGACACCATATATTTT. Translation gives CASSQSKGAQTDTIYF.

This sequence joins TRBV4-2 and TRBJ2-4, with D possibly being TRBD2 (6 bases). Germline values: CDR1 LGHNA, CDR2 YNFKEQ. The CDR3 consists of 16 residues. The V end lost 3 bases, the J end lost 0 bases, and 12 bases lay between the germline ends. CDR3 residues: CASSHPLALAKNIQYF. The CDR3 DNA reads as TGTGCCAGCAGCCATCCCCTAGCGTTAGCCAAAAACATTCAGTACTTC.

This clone was detected once. As DNA, the CDR3 is TGTGCCAGCAGCGGCAGGAACTATGGCTACACCTTC. Translated, it gives CASSGRNYGYTF. The V call is TRBV5-8, the J call TRBJ1-2; no reliable D call. V dropped 4 bases and J dropped 2 bases, with 6 bases sitting between them. The germline V gene has CDR1 SGHTS and CDR2 YDEGEE. The CDR3 consists of 12 residues.

This clone was detected a few times. The chain couples TRBV5-4 to TRBJ2-7; 7 bases fit TRBD2. Trimming removed 2 bases from V and 4 bases from J; junction bases left unmatched: 6. CDR3 length equals 14 residues. Germline V lookup: CDR1 SGHNT, CDR2 YYREEE (reference sequence). CDR3 sequence (DNA): TGTGCCAGCAGCTTCGGCGGGAGAGGTTACGAGCAGTACTTC. Protein: CASSFGGRGYEQYF.

This clone was observed a handful of times. The rearrangement uses TRBV19 and TRBJ2-7; 8 bases align to TRBD2. This CDR3 has 12 amino acids. Per germline, CDR1 LNHDA and CDR2 SQIVND (reference sequence). The V and J ends lost 9 bases and 7 bases, in that order; junction bases with no gene match: 8. DNA for the CDR3: TGTGCCAGCCCTCCCACGGGAGGGGAGCAGTACTTC. It encodes CASPPTGGEQYF.

V is TRBV9 and J is TRBJ2-3; 9 bases line up with TRBD1. V gave up 0 bases and J gave up 1 base; unmatched junction bases: 15. CDR1 SGDLS and CDR2 YYNGEE come from the germline V gene. This CDR3 has 20 residues. CDR3 DNA: TGTGCCAGCAGCGTAGAGCCTCCCCGACAGGGGGAAAATGGCACAGATACGCAGTATTTT. This sequence encodes CASSVEPPRQGENGTDTQYF.

The chain links TRBV4-2 to TRBJ2-1; no definite D call. Per the germline V gene, CDR1 is LGHNA and CDR2 is YNFKEQ. V was cut by 4 bases and J by 0 bases, with 10 bases left in between. The CDR3 runs 15 residues. The CDR3 loop is CASSPNLSSYNEQFF. DNA of the CDR3: TGTGCCAGCAGCCCCAACCTCAGCTCCTACAATGAGCAGTTCTTC.